A single TCR beta chain is shown here with its context. The CDR3 covers 15 residues. From germline, CDR1 is KGHDR and CDR2 SFDVKD. Trimming cost V 4 bases and J 1 base, with 10 bases left between them. The source of the sample is a study of brain T cells in children with intractable seizures. Stated time point: blood from clinic visit 5 months post-surgery; TSC patient then seizure free. TCRdb's copy holds only in-frame clones and misses some; the assay was immunoSEQ multiplex PCR. In the table there are under 400,000 clones, over 90% of which are singletons. Sequenced material: peripheral blood, taken less than 6 months after surgery. This sequence originates from a boy in the first two years of life with tuberous sclerosis and intractable seizures. The chain links TRBV24-1 to TRBJ1-5; D is perhaps TRBD1 (5 bases). This CDR3 is CATSENRGSNQPQHF. The DNA for the CDR3 is TGTGCCACCAGTGAGAATAGGGGAAGCAATCAGCCCCAGCATTTT.